The present T cell receptor (beta chain) was sequenced within a study of blood T cell repertoires in COVID-19. Study as a whole: Researchers got acute and convalescent COVID-19 samples from the United States, Italy and Spain.

The method was immunoSEQ multiplex PCR; TCRdb's version includes in-frame clones alone and lacks a portion of them. The sample consists of roughly 380,000 clones, roughly 87% of them appearing once. Participant age was roughly 18 to 100 years, and participants resided in roughly 25 US areas. Clinical histories supplied by participants themselves formed the basis of cohort assignment. Recovered Cohort 3 donors showed two negative PCRs, clearance, or symptom resolution. Germline V CDR1 and CDR2: MNHNS, SASEGT. V was pared by 1 base and J by 3 bases, with 4 bases of the junction left unmatched. The CDR3 spans 16 residues.

What was sequenced was PBMCs or T cells enriched from blood (not recorded which). The receptor's source is a young woman who had recovered from COVID-19. The chain links TRBV6-1 to TRBJ2-1, with 9 positions matching TRBD2. The CDR3 nucleotides are TGTGCCAGCAGTGAAGGACTAGCGGACCTCTACAATGAGCAGTTCTTC. Its protein product is CASSEGLADLYNEQFF.